The present entry profiles one T cell receptor (beta chain) with its context. Its antigen is unknown. After constant-region reverse-primer amplification, full-length variable regions underwent semi-nested PCR with Nested Universal Primer A. TCRdb re-derived calls from the 5' RACE reads in MiXCR, one entry per CDR3 protein. This repertoire shows approximately 8,200 distinct CDR3 sequences, around 67% found once; its top ten account for 3.5% to 5%. Germline CDR1 MNHEY, CDR2 SVGAGI. Trimming at V came to 0 bases and at J to 6 bases, leaving 2 bases not matched to a gene. This CDR3 is built from 15 residues. The study's findings and limits: Tumor-infiltrating Treg TCR alpha and beta sequences overlapped most with tumor naive CD4+ T cells, then blood naive. The larger cohort examined one V-J beta rearrangement, not whole repertoires. Tumor memory CD4+ T cell TCR gene usage clustered with blood and lymph node memory CD4+ cells and lymph node naive CD4+ cells.

The J gene is TRBJ1-6, the V gene TRBV6-5; 7 positions agree with TRBD1. The receptor was derived from a female donor with breast cancer. The sequencing sample was made of tumor-infiltrating naive CD4+ T cells sorted from the breast tumor. Noted subset: naive CD4+ T cells, CD4+CD45RA+CD25-. CDR3 sequence: CASSYSGGFNSPLHF. The CDR3 nucleotides are TGTGCCAGCAGTTACTCAGGGGGCTTTAATTCACCCCTCCACTTT.